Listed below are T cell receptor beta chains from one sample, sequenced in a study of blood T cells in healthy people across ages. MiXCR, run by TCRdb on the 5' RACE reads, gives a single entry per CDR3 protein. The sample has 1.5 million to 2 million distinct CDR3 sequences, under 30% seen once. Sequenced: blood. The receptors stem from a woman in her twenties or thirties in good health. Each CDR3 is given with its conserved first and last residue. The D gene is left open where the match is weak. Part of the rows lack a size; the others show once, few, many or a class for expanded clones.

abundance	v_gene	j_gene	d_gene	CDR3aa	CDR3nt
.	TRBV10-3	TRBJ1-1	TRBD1	CAISRDRGEAFF	TGTGCCATCAGTAGAGACAGGGGGGAAGCTTTCTTT
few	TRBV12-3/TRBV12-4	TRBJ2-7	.	CASSLGGPLYEQYF	TGTGCCAGCAGTTTGGGGGGGCCTTTATACGAGCAGTACTTC
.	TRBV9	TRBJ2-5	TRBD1	CASSVVGGHETQYF	TGTGCCAGCAGCGTAGTAGGGGGCCACGAGACCCAGTACTTC
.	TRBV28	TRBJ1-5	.	CASSFLQGSNQPQHF	TGTGCCAGCAGTTTTCTGCAGGGTAGCAATCAGCCCCAGCATTTT
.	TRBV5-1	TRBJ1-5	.	CASSPGQRGNQPQHF	TGCGCCAGCAGCCCTGGACAGAGGGGCAATCAGCCCCAGCATTTT
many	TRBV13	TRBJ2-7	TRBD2	CASSTRTSPYEQYF	TGTGCCAGCAGCACCCGGACTAGTCCCTACGAGCAGTACTTC
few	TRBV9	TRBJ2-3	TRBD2	CASKLSRTSGTDTQYF	TGTGCCAGCAAGCTTTCTCGGACTAGCGGTACAGATACGCAGTATTTT
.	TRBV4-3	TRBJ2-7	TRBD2	CASSQEGSGSLGSYEQYF	TGCGCCAGCAGCCAAGAAGGTAGCGGGAGTCTTGGCTCCTACGAGCAGTACTTC
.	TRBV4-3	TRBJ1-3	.	CASSQDKTGAGNTIYF	TGCGCCAGCAGCCAAGATAAAACGGGAGCAGGAAACACCATATATTTT
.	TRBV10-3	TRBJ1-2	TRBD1	CAISADRGGYTF	TGTGCCATCAGTGCCGACAGGGGTGGCTACACCTTC
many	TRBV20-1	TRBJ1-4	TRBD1	CSARGGQGGEKLFF	TGCAGTGCTAGGGGAGGACAGGGCGGTGAAAAACTGTTTTTT
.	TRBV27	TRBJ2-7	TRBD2	CASSLNGLAANQNSYEQYF	TGTGCCAGCAGCCTCAACGGACTAGCGGCAAACCAAAACTCCTACGAGCAGTACTTT
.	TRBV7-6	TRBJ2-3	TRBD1	CAIQGEIRVTQYF	TGTGCCATCCAGGGGGAGATTCGGGTTACGCAGTATTTT
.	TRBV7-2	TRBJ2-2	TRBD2	CASSFASGKSNTGELFF	TGTGCCAGCAGCTTTGCTAGCGGGAAATCGAACACCGGGGAGCTGTTTTTT
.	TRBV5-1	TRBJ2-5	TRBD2	CASTSSGSRMETQYF	TGCGCCAGCACATCTAGCGGGAGCAGGATGGAGACCCAGTACTTC
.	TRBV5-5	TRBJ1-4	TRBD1	CASSLEGQMNEKLFF	TGTGCCAGCAGCTTGGAGGGACAGATGAATGAAAAACTGTTTTTT
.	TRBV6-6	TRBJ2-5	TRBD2	CASSYRLAGDRQETQYF	TGTGCCAGCAGTTACCGGCTCGCGGGGGATAGACAAGAGACCCAGTACTTC
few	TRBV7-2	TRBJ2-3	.	CASSPDSGLSTDTQYF	TGTGCCAGCAGCCCCGATAGCGGACTTAGCACAGATACGCAGTATTTT
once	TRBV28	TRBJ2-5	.	CASQTLFETQYF	TGTGCCAGCCAAACTCTATTTGAGACCCAGTACTTC
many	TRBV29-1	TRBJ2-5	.	CSVDLPSGETQYF	TGCAGCGTTGATCTTCCCTCAGGGGAGACCCAGTACTTC
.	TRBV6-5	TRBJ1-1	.	CASSFTGRDTEAFF	TGTGCCAGCAGTTTCACAGGGAGAGACACTGAAGCTTTCTTT
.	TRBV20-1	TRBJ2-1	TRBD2	CSATGTRNSNEQFF	TGCAGTGCCACTGGGACTAGGAATTCAAATGAGCAGTTCTTC
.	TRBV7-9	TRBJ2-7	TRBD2	CASSKKRGASYNEQYF	TGTGCCAGCAGCAAGAAGCGGGGGGCATCCTACAATGAGCAGTACTTC
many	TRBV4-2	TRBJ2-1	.	CASRQGFNEQFF	TGTGCCAGCAGGCAGGGGTTCAATGAGCAGTTCTTC
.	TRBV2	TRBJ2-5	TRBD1	CANSTGGTGEFGTQYF	TGTGCCAACTCCACGGGGGGGACAGGGGAATTTGGGACCCAGTACTTC
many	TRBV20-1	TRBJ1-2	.	CSANPGRTYTF	TGCAGTGCTAACCCGGGCAGGACCTACACCTTC
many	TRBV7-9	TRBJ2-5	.	CASSLTHGETQYF	TGTGCCAGCAGCTTGACTCATGGGGAGACCCAGTACTTC
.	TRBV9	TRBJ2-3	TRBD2	CASSRWGGSTGTQYF	TGTGCCAGCAGCCGGTGGGGGGGAAGCACAGGTACGCAGTATTTT
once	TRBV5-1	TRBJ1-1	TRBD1	CASSSGQEAFF	TGCGCCAGCAGCTCGGGACAGGAAGCTTTCTTT
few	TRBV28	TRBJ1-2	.	CASEDVMGYTF	TGTGCCAGCGAGGACGTAATGGGCTACACCTTC
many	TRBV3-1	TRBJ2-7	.	CASSQNFRYEQYF	TGTGCCAGCAGCCAAAATTTCCGTTACGAGCAGTACTTC
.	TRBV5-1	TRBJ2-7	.	CASSLEGTDEQYF	TGCGCCAGCAGCTTGGAAGGTACCGACGAGCAGTACTTC
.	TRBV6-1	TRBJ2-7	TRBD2	CASSAPDSGYSYEQYF	TGTGCCAGCAGTGCCCCTGATAGCGGGTACTCCTACGAGCAGTACTTC
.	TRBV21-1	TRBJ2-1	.	CASSPNGTNGSNEQFF	TGTGCCAGCAGCCCCAACGGGACTAACGGGAGCAATGAGCAGTTCTTC
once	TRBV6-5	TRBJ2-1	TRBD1	CASTVTGGFGNEQFF	TGTGCCAGCACCGTAACAGGGGGGTTTGGGAATGAGCAGTTCTTC
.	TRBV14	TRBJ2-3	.	CASSQEEGWADTQYF	TGTGCCAGCAGCCAAGAGGAAGGCTGGGCAGATACGCAGTATTTT
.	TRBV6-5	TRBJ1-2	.	CASTRRRSADGYTF	TGTGCCAGCACTCGACGGAGGTCGGCGGATGGCTACACCTTC
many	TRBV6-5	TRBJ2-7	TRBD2	CASRASGVSSYEQYF	TGTGCCAGCAGGGCTAGCGGGGTCAGCTCCTACGAGCAGTACTTC
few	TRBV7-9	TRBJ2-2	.	CASSLDPGELFF	TGTGCCAGCAGCTTAGATCCCGGGGAGCTGTTTTTT
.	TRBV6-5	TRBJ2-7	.	CATRTGANYEQYF	TGTGCCACCCGGACGGGGGCAAACTACGAGCAGTACTTC
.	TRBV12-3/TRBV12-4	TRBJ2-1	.	CASSPLAGEQFF	TGTGCCAGCAGTCCGCTGGCAGGGGAGCAGTTCTTC
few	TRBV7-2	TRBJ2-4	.	CASSPGVPKNIQYF	TGTGCCAGCAGCCCTGGGGTACCCAAAAACATTCAGTACTTC
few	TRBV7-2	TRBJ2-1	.	CASSWAERGEQFF	TGTGCCAGCAGCTGGGCGGAACGGGGGGAGCAGTTCTTC
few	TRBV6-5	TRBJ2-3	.	CASSLSRGPPDTQYF	TGTGCCAGCAGCTTGTCCCGGGGCCCCCCGGATACGCAGTATTTT
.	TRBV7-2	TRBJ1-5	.	CASSQDWSNQPQHF	TGTGCCAGCAGCCAAGACTGGAGCAATCAGCCCCAGCATTTT
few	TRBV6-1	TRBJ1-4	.	CASSGNSNEKLFF	TGTGCCAGCAGTGGGAACTCAAATGAAAAACTGTTTTTT
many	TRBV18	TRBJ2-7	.	CASSTGQRYEQYF	TGTGCCAGCTCAACGGGACAACGCTACGAGCAGTACTTC
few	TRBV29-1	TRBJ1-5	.	CSVGGGTAEQPQHF	TGCAGCGTTGGGGGGGGGACCGCGGAACAGCCCCAGCATTTT
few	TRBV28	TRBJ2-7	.	CASSSNRDFSYEQYF	TGTGCCAGCAGTTCCAACAGGGATTTCTCCTACGAGCAGTACTTC
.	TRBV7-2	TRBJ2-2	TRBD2	CASSRPRGGATGELFF	TGTGCCAGCAGCAGACCCCGGGGGGGTGCAACCGGGGAGCTGTTTTTT